A single sample gave rise to the 16 T cell receptor beta chains below, sequenced in a study of T cell repertoires in cytomegalovirus infection. From the reads, TCRdb called clonotypes with MiXCR, one entry per CDR3 protein. Here the sample spans 570,000 or so distinct CDR3 sequences, under 45% being singletons. The antigens of these receptors remain unknown. The source was cultured PBMCs, collected from culture after CMV antigen stimulation. These receptors were taken from a human donor in good health (CMV status not recorded). Some clones in this sample may be carry-over from other donors' samples.

The chain joins TRBV7-9 to TRBJ2-3; no clear D. Trimming removed 4 bases from V and 1 base from J, with 18 bases in between. CDR3 size: 17 residues. Per the germline V gene, CDR1 is SEHNR and CDR2 is FQNEAQ (reference sequence). The CDR3 nucleotides are TGTGCCAGCAGCTCCGGGCAGATCCAGCAGGGCACAGATACGCAGTATTTT. Its translation is CASSSGQIQQGTDTQYF.

The chain has TRBV6-6 and TRBJ1-5, with 7 bases aligning to TRBD1. J lost 7 bases, V lost 2 bases, and 5 bases had no gene match. The CDR3 extends over 14 amino acids. The germline V gene encodes CDR1 MNHNY and CDR2 SVGAGI (reference sequence). The CDR3 coding sequence is TGTGCCAGCAGTTACGGTACAGGGGAGCAGCCCCAGCATTTT. It encodes CASSYGTGEQPQHF.

This clonotype was found a few times. This chain uses TRBV24-1 with TRBJ2-2; D call uncertain. CDR1 is KGHDR and CDR2 is SFDVKD in the germline V gene. V was pared by 1 base and J by 7 bases, with 3 bases between. CDR3 length equals 12 residues. CDR3 sequence: CATSDFSGELFF. CDR3 in DNA: TGTGCCACCAGTGATTTCAGCGGGGAGCTGTTTTTT.

The sample holds a few counts of this clonotype. The rearrangement links TRBV4-3 to TRBJ2-5, with D possibly matching TRBD1 (5 bases). The CDR3 loop spans 15 amino acids. Trimming removed 0 bases at V and 9 bases at J, with 17 bases between. From germline, CDR1 is LGHNA and CDR2 YSLEER. DNA for the CDR3: TGCGCCAGCAGCCAAGACCGGCCAGGGTTGGCGGCCCAGTACTTC. It is translated as CASSQDRPGLAAQYF.

This clonotype showed up just once. The rearrangement joins TRBV12-3 or TRBV12-4 to TRBJ2-3; D gene uncertain. The CDR3 loop spans 14 amino acids. V dropped 5 bases and J dropped 7 bases, with 16 bases sitting between them. In DNA form, the CDR3 reads TGTGCCAGCAGTCCAAACCCGCTGGGATATACGCAGTATTTT. It encodes CASSPNPLGYTQYF.

The chain links TRBV19 to TRBJ1-2; D not resolved. Germline assignment: CDR1 LNHDA and CDR2 SQIVND (reference sequence). The CDR3 covers 16 residues. Trimming pared 6 bases from V and 1 base from J, leaving 18 bases between. In DNA, the CDR3 is TGTGCCAGTAGCCGTTCGGGTCAGCAACATAACTATGGCTACACCTTC. Its translation: CASSRSGQQHNYGYTF.

The chain links TRBV10-3 to TRBJ2-7; no clear D gene. Trimming shortened V by 2 bases and J by 0 bases, and 8 bases separated the two germline ends. The germline CDR1 and CDR2 sequences are ENHRY and SYGVKD. This CDR3 is built from 14 residues. CDR3: CAISERSRSYEQYF. The CDR3 nucleotides are TGTGCCATCAGTGAGAGGTCCCGCTCCTACGAGCAGTACTTC.

The DNA for the CDR3 is TGTGCCAGCTCATCAAATACAGGGGCTGCTAACTATGGCTACACCTTC. Amino acids: CASSSNTGAANYGYTF. This chain links TRBV18 with TRBJ1-2, with 7 bases that match TRBD1. Germline V CDR1 and CDR2: KGHSH, LQKENI. After removal of 5 bases from V and 0 bases from J, the junction contained 9 bases not matched to a gene. CDR3 length: 16 amino acids.

This clonotype was counted a few times. The chain links TRBV6-1 to TRBJ2-3; 12 bases align to TRBD2. Per the germline V gene, CDR1 is MNHNS and CDR2 is SASEGT. The ends lost 4 bases at V and 5 bases at J; junction bases unmatched: 19. The CDR3 contains 20 residues. In nucleotides, the CDR3 is TGTGCCAGCAGTGGAACAGGGAAAACTAGCGGGGGGCCGGCACTAGATACGCAGTATTTT. This gives the protein CASSGTGKTSGGPALDTQYF.

V and J are TRBV18 and TRBJ2-7, with TRBD1 matching 10 bases. CDR3 length equals 16 residues. Germline V gene sequence: CDR1 KGHSH, CDR2 LQKENI. V dropped 2 bases and J dropped 3; count of bases not matched to a gene: 7. The CDR3 protein is CASSPKIGTGVYEQYF. Here the CDR3 DNA reads TGTGCCAGCTCACCAAAGATCGGGACAGGGGTCTACGAGCAGTACTTC. The whole variable domain, remainder taken from reference TRBV18 and TRBJ2-7, is NAGVMQNPRHLVRRRGQEARLRCSPMKGHSHVYWYRQLPEEGLKFMVYLQKENIIDESGMPKERFSAEFPKEGPSILRIQQVVRGDSAAYFCASSPKIGTGVYEQYFGPGTRLTVT.

The chain is built from TRBV19 and TRBJ2-7; 10 nucleotides agree with TRBD1. The CDR3 runs to 14 residues. From germline, CDR1 is LNHDA and CDR2 SQIVND (reference sequence). Trimming at V came to 3 bases and at J to 3 bases, leaving 2 bases not matched to a gene. The CDR3 DNA reads TGTGCCAGTAGTATCCGGGACAGGGGCTACGAGCAGTACTTC. This gives the protein CASSIRDRGYEQYF.

This clonotype appeared once. This rearrangement joins TRBV4-3 to TRBJ2-7; TRBD2 matches at 14 bases. Germline trimming cut 0 bases from V and 4 bases from J; bases unmatched to any gene: 5. The CDR3 totals 17 residues. Looked up from germline, CDR1 is LGHNA and CDR2 is YSLEER. The CDR3 coding sequence is TGCGCCAGCAGCCAAGACTCCGGACTAGCGGGAGGTTACGAGCAGTACTTC. Its protein is CASSQDSGLAGGYEQYF.

The chain is built from TRBV6-1 and TRBJ2-6; no clear D. The germline CDR1 and CDR2 sequences are MNHNS and SASEGT. The CDR3 is 14 amino acids. Trimming took 4 bases from V and 0 from J, leaving 4 bases between them. CDR3 sequence reads: CASSGLSGANVLTF. CDR3 sequence (DNA): TGTGCCAGCAGTGGACTCTCTGGGGCCAACGTCCTGACTTTC.

This clonotype was counted between two and nine times. The gene calls are TRBV6-2 or TRBV6-3 and TRBJ2-3, with 7 bases matching TRBD2. J was trimmed by 7 bases and V by 7 bases; bases with no gene match: 14. The V gene's germline CDR1 is MNHEY and CDR2 SVGEGT. The CDR3 is 15 residues long. The CDR3 bases are TGTGCCAGCATTAACGCCGGCCTAGCGGACTATACGCAGTATTTT. This gives the protein CASINAGLADYTQYF.

The J gene is TRBJ1-1, the V gene TRBV4-2; D ambiguous. The germline gives CDR1 LGHNA, CDR2 YNFKEQ. The CDR3 covers 14 residues. Trimming removed 5 bases from V and 5 bases from J, with 15 bases in between. In nucleotides, the CDR3 is TGTGCCAGCAGCTCCGGCGGGGAGTCGACTGAAGCTTTCTTT. It is translated as CASSSGGESTEAFF.

This clonotype was seen only a few times. This chain joins TRBV6-2 or TRBV6-3 and TRBJ2-1; no clear D gene. Trimming pared 5 bases from V and 6 bases from J, leaving 8 bases between. This CDR3 comprises 12 residues. Germline CDR1 is MNHEY and CDR2 is SVGEGT. The CDR3 nucleotides are TGTGCCAGCAGTCCCATCCTCAATGAGCAGTTCTTC. It codes for CASSPILNEQFF.